This T cell receptor beta chain was retrieved from a study of OX40 agonist ivuxolimab in advanced cancers. Study results and limitations: No determination was made of the antigen specificity of the expanded peripheral T cells. Partial responders receiving 0.1-3.0 mg/kg showed among the lowest clonal expansion.

The CDR3 length is 13 residues. Germline loops: CDR1 SEHNR, CDR2 FQNEAQ (reference sequence). Trimming pared 6 bases from V and 3 bases from J, leaving 12 bases between. TCRdb's table, derived via immunoSEQ multiplex PCR, lists solely in-frame clones and lacks some. Altogether 50,000 to 70,000 clones are present, nearly 95% being singletons, with the ten largest covering about 18%. Concerning this clone itself: Antigen: not known.

The cohort excluded patients with autoimmune disease history or systemic immunosuppression. The chain employs TRBV7-9 and TRBJ2-7; D is tentatively TRBD1 or TRBD2 (5 bases each). This TCR came from an adult with an advanced solid tumor such as melanoma, head and neck, liver or kidney cancer. The material was CD4+ or CD8+ T cells sorted from blood, obtained in a trial of the OX40 agonist ivuxolimab. Here the CDR3 DNA reads TGTGCCAGCAGGGGGGACGGGATCTACGAGCAGTACTTC. It is translated as CASRGDGIYEQYF.